This record covers a single TCR beta chain. The PCR had 60 Vbeta and 13 Jbeta primers. Only in-frame clones appear in the TCRdb table, and some are missing; sequencing was by immunoSEQ multiplex PCR. The sample contains 130,000 to 150,000 clones, around 85% of which appear only once. This record comes from a study of cytomegalovirus exposure and HLA in healthy donors. In the study overall: Researchers previously reported finding 90 million to 130 million unique TCR beta sequences from about 179 million T cells.

Trimming took 4 bases from V and 3 from J, leaving 9 bases between them. The germline CDR1 and CDR2 sequences are MGHRA and YSYEKL. This CDR3 comprises 13 residues. The rearrangement uses TRBV4-1 and TRBJ2-5, with a possible D match to TRBD1 (5 bases). Sequences were obtained from PBMCs. The receptor was isolated from a man in his forties or fifties in good health and CMV-seropositive. CDR3 sequence: CASSPQGKETQYF. Written as DNA, the CDR3 is TGCGCCAGCAGCCCCCAGGGAAAAGAGACCCAGTACTTC.